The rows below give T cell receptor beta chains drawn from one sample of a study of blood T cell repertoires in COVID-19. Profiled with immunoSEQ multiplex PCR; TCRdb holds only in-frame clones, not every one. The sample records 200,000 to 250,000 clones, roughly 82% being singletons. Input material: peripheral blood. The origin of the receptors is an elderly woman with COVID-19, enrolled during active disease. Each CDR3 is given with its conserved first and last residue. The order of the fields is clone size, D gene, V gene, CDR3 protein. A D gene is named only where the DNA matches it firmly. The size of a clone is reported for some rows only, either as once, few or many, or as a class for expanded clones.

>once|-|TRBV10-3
CASQGTGELFF
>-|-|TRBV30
CAWSVTALNEKLFF
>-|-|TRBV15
CATSRTAFSPLHF
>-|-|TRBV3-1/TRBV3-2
CASSQAGLGQPQHF
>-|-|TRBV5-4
CASSPPGMNTEAFF
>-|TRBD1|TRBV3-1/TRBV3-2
CASSRLGTGNSPLHF
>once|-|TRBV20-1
CSASSAQGLSDTQYF
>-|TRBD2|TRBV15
CATSRDSSGAYEQYF
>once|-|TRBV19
CASSQGGNQPQHF
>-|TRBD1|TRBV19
CASKKDRVLDYGYTF
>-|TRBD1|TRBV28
CASSPGTGGSQPQHF
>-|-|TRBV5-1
CASSLARGPYNEQFF
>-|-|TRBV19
CASSIVASSSNQPQHF
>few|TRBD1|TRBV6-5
CASSYSRGQSSPLHF
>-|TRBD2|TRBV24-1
CATSGGLGQETQYF
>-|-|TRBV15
CATSRGERQPQHF
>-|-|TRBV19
CASRRDTAANEKLFF
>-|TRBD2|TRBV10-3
CAISESSSGGAQNEQFF
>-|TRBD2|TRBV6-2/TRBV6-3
CASSYRTSGGYEQYF
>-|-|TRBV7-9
CASSLGAQEAGYTF
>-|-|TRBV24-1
CATSDLSRANTGELFF
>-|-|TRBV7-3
CASSPPGLVTGELFF
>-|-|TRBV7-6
CASSSSWVNSPLHF
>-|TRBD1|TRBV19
CASVQGTDTQYF
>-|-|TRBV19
CASSPRAGGWFQPQHF
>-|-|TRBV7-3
CASSLTGGETQYF
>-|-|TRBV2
CASLDGSYNEQFF
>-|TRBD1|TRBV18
CASSPGVQGVQPQHF
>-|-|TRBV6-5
CASSYSVIGESGYTF